This T cell receptor (beta chain) was found in a study of STAT3 mutations in large granular lymphocyte leukemia. Study-wide context: Immunosuppressive therapy was given to more than half of T-LGLL patients. Findings and caveats of the study: Samples missed the first appearance of the clone. Suggested: STAT3 mutation was not the ancestral event for these clonal expansions. At least one immunodominant TCR beta clonotype appeared in every T-cell large granular lymphocyte leukemia patient. All newly emerging clones after therapy were STAT3 wild type.

As to this clone: As yet, its antigen is unknown.

V was trimmed by 1 base and J by 7 bases, leaving 8 bases between them. CDR1 is LGHNA, CDR2 YSLEER, per germline. The CDR3 spans 14 residues. TCRdb keeps only in-frame clones here, not all; method: immunoSEQ multiplex PCR. The table has some 25,000 clones, over 90% seen once. The clonotype was recovered from a man aged 40-55 years with T-cell large granular lymphocyte leukemia. Some clones in this sample may be carry-over from other donors' samples. The sequenced sample consisted of peripheral blood mononuclear cells. The V call is TRBV4-3, the J call TRBJ1-6; possibly TRBD1 for D (5 bases). CDR3 DNA sequence: TGCGCCAGCAGCCAAGGCCGGGGGAATTCACCCCTCCACTTT. This translates into CASSQGRGNSPLHF.